The present T cell receptor beta chain was sequenced within a study of T cells in Graves' hyperthyroidism and ophthalmopathy (dated by TCRdb to about 2019). Broadly, across the study: Peripheral blood was collected at initial diagnosis, before any treatment. To identify distinguishing TCR V-J signatures, a discovery cohort of some 99 patients was used, comprising 43 with Graves' ophthalmopathy and approximately 58 with stable Graves' hyperthyroidism. Whether ophthalmopathy could be predicted prospectively was tested in an independent validation cohort made up of 18 to 20 hyperthyroidism patients plus 17 patients who later progressed to ophthalmopathy. The 90 to 100 discovery patients were randomly split 7:3 into training and test sets. In about 6 Graves' hyperthyroidism patients, the study also compared T-cell repertoires from thyroid tissue with T-cell repertoires from blood. After blood sampling, hyperthyroidism patients were treated with methimazole at a starting dose of 30 mg daily, and ophthalmopathy patients were treated with high-dose intravenous methylprednisolone. The paper reports TCR Vbeta CDR3 sequencing of some 140 peripheral blood samples: approximately 41 ophthalmopathy, some 80 hyperthyroidism and around 17 progressor patients.

Study-wide conclusions, independent of this receptor: In cross-validation, a model built on a 13 V-J signature told ophthalmopathy apart from stable hyperthyroidism with roughly 87% sensitivity and approximately 84% specificity, and in testing the same model reached 80%/75%. Sample size was not statistically predetermined, and investigators were not blinded to group allocation. During validation, the model predicted progression to ophthalmopathy a median of around 7 months ahead of onset, with around 70% sensitivity and 72.22% specificity. Most expanded thyroid clonotypes (frequency above 0.001) were also found in blood, which suggests that blood repertoires may mirror thyroid immune responses.

This clonotype was counted only a few times. Which antigen it targets is not known. No much larger clone exists at a distance of one base, and base qualities are not known. TCR beta CDR3 regions were amplified from RNA transcripts. A first-round RT-PCR of the TCR CDR3 used the HTBI primer set with the Qiagen OneStep RT-PCR kit. The libraries were constructed in a second round of multiplex PCR and then size-selected and purified. Paired-end sequencing of the libraries was performed with 100 bp reads on an Illumina HiSeq2000. Per the source publication's procedure: SOAPnuke was used to process the raw data, removing reads that contained adapters or uncalled bases, had a mean Phred below 15, or lacked an exact match to the constant primer or identifier. High-quality paired reads were merged with COPE v1.2.5, and unique nucleotide sequences were defined as clonotypes. MiTCR v1.1 was used to align the clonotypes against IMGT TRBV, TRBD and TRBJ reference segments. The analysis was restricted to V-J combinations with a frequency above 0.0001, which together covered 99% to 99.2% of the repertoires. A TCS score was defined as the ratio between F50 (clonal expansion) and ExV (chaos), using BLOSUM62-based TCRdist between CDR3 peptides within each V-J. Welch's t-statistics and random forest reduced 500 to 550 V-J features to 10 to 15, which were used in a naive Bayes classifier (R e1071). Clones were called with MiXCR by TCRdb after fastp trimmed the public reads at Q25, and only in-frame beta chains were retained. Identical CDR3 proteins give one entry, which carries the most common genes and DNA. TCRdb, rather than the study authors, made the V and J calls. The table for this sample lists roughly 200,000 distinct CDR3 sequences; about 15% of them were counted only once. The ten largest make up 53% of the sample.

Stable Graves' hyperthyroidism was defined as no progression to ophthalmopathy during 18 months of follow-up. Hyperthyroidism patients were aged 18 to 65 years and newly diagnosed, with disease duration of less than 2 months. Exclusion was applied to patients with uncontrolled infections, other autoimmune diseases, pregnancy or lactation. Diagnoses were established on the basis of clinical symptoms, serum thyroxine and TRAb, thyroid ultrasound, and orbital computed tomography. PBMCs were isolated from about 9 ml of fresh peripheral blood by Ficoll-Paque density gradient centrifugation. Total RNA was extracted using Trizol reagent, and RNA quality was assessed on an Agilent 2100 Bioanalyzer. The germline V gene supplies CDR1 SGHRS and CDR2 YFSETQ. CDR3 length: 16 amino acids, cysteine to phenylalanine. Solely the CDR3 DNA is kept, with 48 bases framed from the first base. The germline ends are 13 bases apart after V is trimmed by 2 bases and J by 0 bases.

Material for sequencing was blood. The rearranged chain carries TRBV5-1 and TRBJ2-3; a tentative D match to TRBD2 spans 5 bases. The TCR was taken from a woman aged 45-59 years with Graves' hyperthyroidism. The sequenced DNA: TGCGCCAGCAGCTTTTGGGGTCGCGGGAGCACAGATACGCAGTATTTT. Its product reads: CASSFWGRGSTDTQYF. The CDR3 plus the reference TRBV5-1 and TRBJ2-3 genes for the other parts give the full variable domain: KAGVTQTPRYLIKTRGQQVTLSCSPISGHRSVSWYQQTPGQGLQFLFEYFSETQRNKGNFPGRFSGRQFSNSRSEMNVSTLELGDSALYLCASSFWGRGSTDTQYFGPGTRLTVL.